These 21 T cell receptor beta chains were all obtained from the same sample, sequenced in a study of blood T cell repertoires in COVID-19. Using immunoSEQ multiplex PCR, the repertoire was profiled, and TCRdb retains in-frame clones only, with some absent. The repertoire holds about 98,000 clones, with 75% to 85% as singletons. Sequencing was performed on peripheral blood. The origin of the receptors is a man in his 70s with acute or convalescent COVID-19.

The J gene is TRBJ1-1, the V gene TRBV13, with D tentatively TRBD1 (6 bases). Trimming shortened V by 4 bases and J by 4 bases, and 10 bases separated the two germline ends. Germline CDR1 reads PRHDT; CDR2 reads FYEKMQ (reference sequence). CDR3 length equals 13 residues. For the CDR3, the DNA is TGTGCCAGCAGCTACAGGGTCTCCACTGAAGCTTTCTTT. Residues: CASSYRVSTEAFF.

V gene TRBV30 combines with J gene TRBJ2-7, with a tentative D call TRBD2 (5 bases). The V end lost 3 bases, the J end lost 4 bases, and 16 bases lay between the germline ends. The CDR3 runs to 14 residues. Germline V gene lookup returns CDR1 GTSNPN and CDR2 SVGIG (reference sequence). The CDR3 loop reads CAWRRGFGVYEQYF. The CDR3 nucleotides read TGTGCCTGGAGGCGAGGGTTTGGGGTATACGAGCAGTACTTC.

The gene calls are TRBV5-5 and TRBJ2-7, with 7 nucleotides matching TRBD2. Germline CDR1 reads SGHKS; CDR2 reads YYEKEE (reference sequence). Unmatched junction bases numbered 10, after V lost 4 bases and J lost 6 bases. This CDR3 spans 14 amino acids. The CDR3 here is CASSPGLVWSEQYF. The DNA of the CDR3 is TGTGCCAGCAGCCCTGGACTAGTATGGTCCGAGCAGTACTTC.

The J gene is TRBJ2-3, the V gene TRBV5-5; no reliable D call. The CDR3 runs 15 residues. CDR1 and CDR2 (germline): SGHKS, YYEKEE (reference sequence). The germline V and J ends were trimmed by 4 bases and 2 bases, with 14 bases remaining between them. CDR3 coding DNA: TGTGCCAGCAGCCCTGATAGATATGCCACAGATACGCAGTATTTT. Translating gives CASSPDRYATDTQYF.

V and J are TRBV7-6 and TRBJ2-7; TRBD1 aligns across 8 bases. This CDR3 contains 14 residues. V was pared by 5 bases and J by 0 bases, with 3 bases of the junction left unmatched. Germline V gene data show CDR1 as SGHVS and CDR2 as FNYEAQ. The CDR3: CASSPGQASYEQYF. The CDR3 DNA is TGTGCCAGCAGCCCGGGACAGGCCTCCTACGAGCAGTACTTC.

V gene TRBV14 combines with J gene TRBJ2-7; 8 nucleotides agree with TRBD1. This CDR3 comprises 13 residues. Germline CDR1 is SGHDN and CDR2 is FVKESK. V gave up 1 base and J gave up 6 bases; unmatched junction bases: 2. CDR3 DNA: TGTGCCAGCAGCCAAGTTCAGGGGGCCGAGCAGTACTTC. Protein sequence: CASSQVQGAEQYF.

J is TRBJ2-7 and V is TRBV15; perhaps TRBD2 as D (6 bases). The CDR3 runs to 18 residues. The germline gives CDR1 LNHNV, CDR2 YYDKDF (reference sequence). V lost 0 bases and J lost 2, with 20 bases in between. CDR3 coding DNA: TGTGCCACCAGCAGAGATCGGTCCACCGGGAGCCTCCCCTACGAGCAGTACTTC. Residues: CATSRDRSTGSLPYEQYF.

The chain carries TRBV2 and TRBJ1-4; D unclear. Germline V gene data show CDR1 as SNHLY and CDR2 as FYNNEI. The CDR3 covers 16 residues. The V gene lost 2 bases and the J gene lost 4 bases, with 14 bases spanning the gap. The CDR3 region is CASSEFGRAFNEKLFF. In DNA, the CDR3 is TGTGCCAGCAGTGAATTTGGGAGGGCATTTAATGAAAAACTGTTTTTT.

The chain joins TRBV5-1 to TRBJ2-6, with TRBD1 matching 11 bases. V lost 4 bases to trimming and J lost 0 bases; unmatched junction nucleotides: 3. Germline V gene sequence: CDR1 SGHRS, CDR2 YFSETQ. The CDR3 has 17 residues. CDR3 DNA: TGCGCCAGCAGCGCCGGGACAGGGGGCTCTGGGGCCAACGTCCTGACTTTC. It is translated as CASSAGTGGSGANVLTF.

This chain uses TRBV11-1 with TRBJ2-1; TRBD2 aligns across 8 bases. The CDR3 length is 16 residues. The V segment lost 1 base and the J segment 7 bases; nucleotides outside the gene matches: 9. Germline CDR1 is SGHAT and CDR2 is FQDESV (reference sequence). In DNA form, the CDR3 reads TGTGCCAGCAGCTTAGTGGGTAGCGGGAATGGGAATGAGCAGTTCTTC. This gives the protein CASSLVGSGNGNEQFF.

The chain carries TRBV18 and TRBJ1-6; TRBD1 aligns across 9 bases. The V gene end was trimmed by 3 bases and the J gene end by 9 bases; junction bases not matched to a gene: 6. The CDR3 is 15 residues long. Germline V gives CDR1 KGHSH, CDR2 LQKENI. The CDR3, as DNA: TGTGCCAGCTCACCGGGACAGGGAGTCGGTTCACCCCTCCACTTT. Residues: CASSPGQGVGSPLHF.

The sample holds a few counts of this clone. The chain couples TRBV28 to TRBJ1-4, with D unresolved. The CDR3 covers 13 residues. Looked up from germline, CDR1 is MDHEN and CDR2 is SYDVKM. Trimming removed 6 bases at V and 6 bases at J, with 11 bases between. The CDR3 nucleotides are TGTGCCAGCAGGGAGTCTCGGGATGAAAAACTGTTTTTT. It yields the protein CASRESRDEKLFF.

Points on this clone: The junction departs from the called germline gene at one end, perhaps through a read error. V is TRBV28 and J is TRBJ1-1; 7 nucleotides line up with TRBD1. Germline V gene sequence: CDR1 MDHEN, CDR2 SYDVKM. This CDR3 is built from 12 residues. The CDR3 loop is CASSLRGQRIDF. The CDR3 DNA follows: TGTGCCAGCAGCCTGCGGGGACAGCGAATTGACTTT.

V and J are TRBV28 and TRBJ1-2; D remains unclear. Germline values: CDR1 MDHEN, CDR2 SYDVKM. Trimming removed 7 bases from V and 8 bases from J, with 11 bases in between. The CDR3 has 11 amino acids. The CDR3 DNA reads as TGTGCCAGCAAGAAAACGGGAGGCTACACCTTC. The encoded protein is CASKKTGGYTF.

The chain combines TRBV11-1 with TRBJ1-6; possibly TRBD1 for D (5 bases). This CDR3 is built from 14 residues. Trimming stripped 5 bases from V and 14 bases from J, with 19 bases between. Germline-derived CDR1 and CDR2 are SGHAT and FQDESV (reference sequence). CDR3 DNA: TGTGCCAGCAGCCAACAGGCCTCGGTTGAGGCCCTCCACTTT. This gives the protein CASSQQASVEALHF.

This chain joins TRBV9 and TRBJ1-3; tentative D call: TRBD1 (5 bases). Looked up from germline, CDR1 is SGDLS and CDR2 is YYNGEE. The ends were cut back, 3 bases at V and 7 bases at J, with 14 bases in the middle. The CDR3 is 14 amino acids. The CDR3 reads CASSAGEGRNTIYF. The CDR3 DNA reads as TGTGCCAGCAGCGCCGGCGAGGGGAGGAACACCATATATTTT.

This clone was counted a single time. The rearrangement links TRBV7-8 to TRBJ1-1; no clear D gene. Germline loops: CDR1 SGHVS, CDR2 FQNEAQ. The CDR3 has 13 amino acids. Trimming shortened V by 3 bases and J by 0 bases, and 5 bases separated the two germline ends. CDR3 sequence reads: CASSFRMNTEAFF. The CDR3, as DNA: TGTGCCAGCAGCTTCAGGATGAACACTGAAGCTTTCTTT.

V gene TRBV5-6 combines with J gene TRBJ2-1; 9 nucleotides line up with TRBD2. The CDR3 sequence is 16 residues long. Germline V gene data show CDR1 as SGHDT and CDR2 as YYEEEE. V dropped 0 bases and J dropped 5; count of bases not matched to a gene: 6. The DNA for the CDR3 is TGTGCCAGCAGCTTGGCTAGGGGACTAGCTGACAATGAGCAGTTCTTC. Translation: CASSLARGLADNEQFF.

The CDR3, as DNA: TGTGCCAGCAGCTTAGTGGCGACAGGGACGCCCCCTGAAGCTTTCTTT. Protein sequence: CASSLVATGTPPEAFF. The V gene is TRBV11-2, the J gene TRBJ1-1, with 7 bases fitting TRBD1. V gave up 1 base and J gave up 6 bases; unmatched junction bases: 11. The CDR3 loop spans 16 amino acids. Germline V lookup: CDR1 SGHAT, CDR2 FQNNGV.

V and J are TRBV6-2 or TRBV6-3 and TRBJ2-5; D is possibly TRBD2 (6 bases). V was trimmed by 6 bases and J by 7 bases, leaving 15 bases between them. Germline V gene sequence: CDR1 MNHEY, CDR2 SVGEGT. The CDR3 consists of 13 residues. The CDR3 DNA is TGTGCCAGCAGCCAGACTAGATCGGGGACCCAGTACTTC. Protein sequence: CASSQTRSGTQYF.

The chain employs TRBV12-3 or TRBV12-4 and TRBJ2-2; D uncertain. CDR3 length equals 13 residues. V lost 5 bases and J lost 7, with 11 bases in between. The CDR3 protein is CASSPLAGGELFF. CDR3 bases: TGTGCCAGCAGTCCCCTCGCCGGCGGGGAGCTGTTTTTT.